Presented here are 20 T cell receptor beta chains from one specimen sequenced in a study of human T cells and chemical hapten exposure. The time point was: patch test 2, 6 weeks after DPC sensitization. Documented treatment: therapeutic diphenylcyclopropenone sensitization with weekly scalp DPC. A single record per CDR3 protein comes from TCRdb applying MiXCR to the RACE reads. The repertoire holds tens of thousands of distinct CDR3 sequences, with 8% to 9.5% as singletons. The source was whole blood, collected in connection with sensitization to the hapten diphenylcyclopropenone (DPC). These receptors were taken from a woman aged 40 to 50 with alopecia areata. Some clones in this sample may be carry-over from other donors' samples.

V usage is TRBV2 and J usage is TRBJ1-3, with D unclear. The V end lost 3 bases, the J end lost 0 bases, and 15 bases lay between the germline ends. The germline gives CDR1 SNHLY, CDR2 FYNNEI. The CDR3 totals 17 residues. The CDR3 loop is CASSEFTVRGSGNTIYF. As DNA, the CDR3 is TGTGCCAGCAGTGAGTTTACAGTTCGAGGCTCTGGAAACACCATATATTTT. Drawing the rest from reference TRBV2 and TRBJ1-3, the complete variable domain is EPEVTQTPSHQVTQMGQEVILRCVPISNHLYFYWYRQILGQKVEFLVSFYNNEISEKSEIFDDQFSVERPDGSNFTLKIRSTKLEDSAMYFCASSEFTVRGSGNTIYFGEGSWLTVV.

The chain combines TRBV7-9 with TRBJ1-5; a weak D match, TRBD1 (5 bases). In germline, CDR1 is SEHNR, CDR2 FQNEAQ (reference sequence). Trimming took 3 bases from V and 7 from J, leaving 13 bases between them. The CDR3 is 14 amino acids. CDR3 in amino acids: CASSLGQGEQPQHF. As DNA, the CDR3 is TGTGCCAGCAGCTTGGGGCAGGGCGAACAGCCCCAGCATTTT.

This clonotype came up many times. The chain uses TRBV5-1 and TRBJ1-3; D call uncertain. The V and J ends lost 0 bases and 0 bases respectively, with 7 bases between them. Looked up from germline, CDR1 is SGHRS and CDR2 is YFSETQ. This CDR3 is 15 amino acids long. The chain's CDR3 is CASSLAGSSGNTIYF. CDR3 sequence (DNA): TGCGCCAGCAGCTTGGCCGGGAGCTCTGGAAACACCATATATTTT.

The chain carries TRBV3-1 and TRBJ1-6; D gene unclear. Germline CDR1 LGHDT, CDR2 YNNKEL (reference sequence). The CDR3 has 11 residues. The V end lost 8 bases, the J end lost 9 bases, and 8 bases lay between the germline ends. The CDR3 loop reads CASFWGSPLHF. The CDR3 nucleotides read TGTGCCAGCTTCTGGGGTTCACCCCTCCACTTT.

This clonotype was counted only a few times. The chain couples TRBV24-1 to TRBJ2-1; a weak D match, TRBD2 (6 bases). Germline lookup yields CDR1 KGHDR and CDR2 SFDVKD. V lost 5 bases and J lost 4, with 14 bases in between. This CDR3 has 15 residues. Here the CDR3 reads CATSVGGDLYNEQFF. CDR3 nucleotides: TGTGCCACCAGTGTGGGGGGTGATTTATACAATGAGCAGTTCTTC.

The rearrangement joins TRBV7-2 to TRBJ2-1; no clear D gene. Germline-derived CDR1 and CDR2 are SGHTA and FQGNSA. Trimming shortened V by 4 bases and J by 9 bases, and 13 bases separated the two germline ends. This CDR3 spans 13 amino acids. The CDR3 region has the DNA TGTGCCAGCAGCTACCACTCGATAGCTGAGCAGTTCTTC. It codes for CASSYHSIAEQFF.

Ten or more counts support this clonotype. CDR3 bases: TGTGCCAGCAGCTTAGGATCAGCAACTAATGAAAAACTGTTTTTT. Encoded protein: CASSLGSATNEKLFF. V is TRBV7-9 and J is TRBJ1-4, with D unclear. The CDR3 has 15 amino acids. Trimming cost V 1 base and J 0 bases, with 6 bases left between them. Looked up from germline, CDR1 is SEHNR and CDR2 is FQNEAQ (reference sequence). Together with reference TRBV7-9 and TRBJ1-4, the CDR3 gives the full variable domain: DTGVSQNPRHKITKRGQNVTFRCDPISEHNRLYWYRQTLGQGPEFLTYFQNEAQLEKSRLLSDRFSAERPKGSFSTLEIQRTEQGDSAMYLCASSLGSATNEKLFFGSGTQLSVL.

In this sample, this clonotype turned up many times. V and J are TRBV29-1 and TRBJ2-2; D is possibly TRBD2 (6 bases). This CDR3 has 13 residues. Germline CDR1 and CDR2: SQVTM and ANQGSEA. V was trimmed by 2 bases and J by 7 bases, leaving 11 bases between them. CDR3 protein: CSVERRVGGELFF. For the CDR3, the DNA is TGCAGCGTTGAAAGGAGGGTTGGCGGGGAGCTGTTTTTT.

This clonotype was seen at least ten times. The chain joins TRBV7-2 to TRBJ2-3; D remains ambiguous. CDR1 is SGHTA and CDR2 is FQGNSA in the germline V gene. Trimming removed 1 base from V and 6 bases from J, with 5 bases in between. The CDR3 contains 12 residues. The CDR3 nucleotides are TGTGCCAGCAGCTTAGGCCCGGATACGCAGTATTTT. This gives the protein CASSLGPDTQYF.

In this sample, this clonotype turned up many times. The CDR3 DNA is TGCGTCGGGGGATCTGGAAACACCATATATTTT. It is translated as CVGGSGNTIYF. The V and J genes are TRBV29-1 and TRBJ1-3; D possibly corresponds to TRBD1 (5 bases). The CDR3 is made up of 11 amino acids. Germline CDR1 reads SQVTM; CDR2 reads ANQGSEA.

This sequence joins TRBV20-1 and TRBJ1-2; D not certain. This CDR3 has 13 residues. Germline CDR1 reads DFQATT; CDR2 reads SNEGSKA (reference sequence). The V and J ends lost 1 base and 4 bases respectively, with 10 bases between them. The CDR3, as DNA: TGCAGTGCTAGAGTCCTTGACACCTATGGCTACACCTTC. It translates to CSARVLDTYGYTF.

This clonotype is a singleton in its sample. V is TRBV7-2 and J is TRBJ2-2, with D unclear. This CDR3 comprises 13 residues. From germline, CDR1 is SGHTA and CDR2 FQGNSA. V was trimmed by 5 bases and J by 7 bases, leaving 11 bases between them. The CDR3 spells CASSLRMRGELFF. CDR3 nucleotides: TGTGCCAGCAGCCTGAGGATGCGCGGGGAGCTGTTTTTT.

Details on this clonotype: A much larger clone lies one base from this, so it may be a read error. The chain links TRBV14 to TRBJ1-1, with D possibly TRBD1 on 6 matching bases. Germline assignment: CDR1 SGHDN and CDR2 FVKESK. The CDR3 is 15 residues long. The CDR3 bases are TGTGCCAGCAGCCCCGGACAGCAGCGGAACACTGAAGCTGTCTTT. It codes for CASSPGQQRNTEAVF. The full variable domain, in which reference TRBV14 and TRBJ1-1 provide the parts outside the CDR3, is EAGVTQFPSHSVIEKGQTVTLRCDPISGHDNLYWYRRVMGKEIKFLLHFVKESKQDESGMPNNRFLAERTGGTYSTLKVQPAELEDSGVYFCASSPGQQRNTEAVFGQGTRLTVV.

This clonotype was recorded at least ten times. The V and J genes are TRBV20-1 and TRBJ2-7; D call uncertain. CDR1 is DFQATT, CDR2 SNEGSKA, per germline (reference sequence). The CDR3 extends over 11 amino acids. Trimming left V 0 bases short and J 2 bases short, with 2 bases between. The CDR3 spells CSARDPYEQYF. As DNA, the CDR3 is TGCAGTGCTAGAGATCCCTACGAGCAGTACTTC.

This clonotype appeared a few times. The chain employs TRBV11-2 and TRBJ2-5; TRBD2 aligns across 9 bases. Germline trimming cut 1 base from V and 2 bases from J; bases unmatched to any gene: 5. From germline, CDR1 is SGHAT and CDR2 FQNNGV. This CDR3 is built from 16 residues. The CDR3 coding sequence is TGTGCCAGCAGCTTAGCCCTAGCGGGGCCACAAGAGACCCAGTACTTC. Amino acid sequence: CASSLALAGPQETQYF.

This clonotype was observed a handful of times. This chain connects TRBV12-3 or TRBV12-4 to TRBJ1-5; tentative D call: TRBD1 (6 bases). The CDR3 consists of 13 residues. V lost 6 bases and J lost 4, with 10 bases in between. In DNA form, the CDR3 reads TGTGCCAGCAGCGGACAGCGAAATCAGCCCCAGCATTTT. Translation: CASSGQRNQPQHF.

The gene calls are TRBV28 and TRBJ1-4, with D hard to call. In germline, CDR1 is MDHEN, CDR2 SYDVKM. The germline V and J ends were trimmed by 8 bases and 5 bases, with 9 bases remaining between them. The CDR3 runs 12 residues. CDR3 region: CASGLLNEKLFF. The CDR3 DNA is TGTGCCAGCGGGCTTCTCAATGAAAAACTGTTTTTT.

This clonotype appeared a few times. J is TRBJ2-1 and V is TRBV6-5; 9 nucleotides line up with TRBD1. This CDR3 contains 14 residues. CDR1 is MNHEY and CDR2 is SVGAGI in the germline V gene. The V and J ends lost 4 bases and 7 bases, in that order; junction bases with no gene match: 5. The CDR3 region has the DNA TGTGCCAGCAGTTCGGGACAGGGAGGAAATGAGCAGTTCTTC. This codes for CASSSGQGGNEQFF.

The chain uses TRBV12-3 or TRBV12-4 and TRBJ1-5; D remains unclear. Trimming took 3 bases from V and 7 from J, leaving 10 bases between them. CDR3 size: 13 residues. The CDR3 sequence: CASSFNLGQPQHF. CDR3 sequence (DNA): TGTGCCAGCAGTTTTAATCTCGGGCAGCCCCAGCATTTT.

This clonotype was detected many times. V usage is TRBV20-1 and J usage is TRBJ1-5, with D possibly matching TRBD1 (5 bases). The CDR3 is 16 residues long. Looked up from germline, CDR1 is DFQATT and CDR2 is SNEGSKA (reference sequence). Between the trimmed V and J ends, which lost 0 bases and 1 base, there was a span of 13 bases. The CDR3 protein is CSAREMGRTSNQPQHF. The CDR3 DNA is TGCAGTGCTAGAGAGATGGGGCGGACCAGCAATCAGCCCCAGCATTTT.